The clone carrying this T cell receptor (beta chain) was seen only once. These data originate in a study of T cell responses to AZD1222 COVID-19 vaccine. Study summary: Investigators merged groups given second doses at roughly 4 or roughly 12 weeks.

The data were produced by immunoSEQ multiplex PCR, yet TCRdb's version contains in-frame clones alone and is incomplete. The sample has about 86,000 clones, around 73% seen once. CDR1 and CDR2 from the germline V gene are MDHEN and SYDVKM. The CDR3 runs to 15 residues. The V end was cut by 3 bases, the J end by 0 bases, with 11 bases between. The clonotype originates from an adult in good health. The chain couples TRBV28 to TRBJ1-1; TRBD1 is a possible D gene (5 bases). The sample consisted of peripheral blood, taken on day 0 of AZD1222 vaccination. The CDR3 DNA is TGTGCCAGCAGTTTTGAGGGGCGCATGAACACTGAAGCTTTCTTT. Translated, it gives CASSFEGRMNTEAFF.